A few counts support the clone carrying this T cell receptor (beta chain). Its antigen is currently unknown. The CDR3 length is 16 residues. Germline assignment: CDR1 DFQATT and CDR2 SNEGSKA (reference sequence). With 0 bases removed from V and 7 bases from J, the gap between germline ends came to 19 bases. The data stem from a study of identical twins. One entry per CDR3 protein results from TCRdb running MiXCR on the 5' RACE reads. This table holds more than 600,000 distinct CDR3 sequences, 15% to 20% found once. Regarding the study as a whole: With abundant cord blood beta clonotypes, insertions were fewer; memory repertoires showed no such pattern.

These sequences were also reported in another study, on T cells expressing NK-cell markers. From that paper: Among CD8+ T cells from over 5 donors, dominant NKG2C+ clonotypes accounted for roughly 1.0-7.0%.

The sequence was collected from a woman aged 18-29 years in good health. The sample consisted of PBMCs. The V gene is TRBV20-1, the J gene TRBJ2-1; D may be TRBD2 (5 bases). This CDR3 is CSARDTVFGVTNEQFF. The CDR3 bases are TGCAGTGCTAGAGATACGGTTTTCGGGGTAACGAATGAGCAGTTCTTC.